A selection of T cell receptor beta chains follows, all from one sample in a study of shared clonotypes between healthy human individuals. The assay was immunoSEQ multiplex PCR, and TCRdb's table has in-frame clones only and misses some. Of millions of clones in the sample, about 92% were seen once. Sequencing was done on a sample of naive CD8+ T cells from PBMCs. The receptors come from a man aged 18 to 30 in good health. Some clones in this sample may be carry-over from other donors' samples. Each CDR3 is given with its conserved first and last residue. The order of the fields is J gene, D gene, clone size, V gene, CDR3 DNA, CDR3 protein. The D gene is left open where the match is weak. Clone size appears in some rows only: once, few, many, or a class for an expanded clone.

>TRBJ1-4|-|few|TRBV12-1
TGTGCCAGCAGCTTCGGTGGATCACTGTTTTTT
CASSFGGSLFF
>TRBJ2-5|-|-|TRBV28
TGTGCCAGCAGTCCAAAGTACAGGGTAGAGACCCAGTACTTC
CASSPKYRVETQYF
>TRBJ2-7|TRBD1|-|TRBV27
TGTGCCAGCAGATTTACAGGGGGCACCGGTGAGCAGTACTTC
CASRFTGGTGEQYF
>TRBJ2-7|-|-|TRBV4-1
TGCGCCAGCAGCCAAGACGTCCGGGACGCCGCTAACGAGCAGTACTTC
CASSQDVRDAANEQYF
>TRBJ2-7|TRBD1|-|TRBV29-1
TGCAGCGTCCGAGGTGGGACAGCCTACGAGCAGTACTTC
CSVRGGTAYEQYF
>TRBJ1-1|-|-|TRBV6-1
TGTGCCAGCAGTGATCTGCTCCGGGACGGCCAAATGAACACTGAAGCTTTCTTT
CASSDLLRDGQMNTEAFF
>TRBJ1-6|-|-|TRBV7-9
TGTGCCAGCAGCCTAACAGGGTTCCATAATTCACCCCTCCACTTT
CASSLTGFHNSPLHF
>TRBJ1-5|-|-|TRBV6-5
TGTGCCAGCAGTTACTCCCGGGTCCAACGGGAGCCCCAGCATTTT
CASSYSRVQREPQHF
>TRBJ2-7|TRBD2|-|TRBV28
TGTGCCAGCAGTTTTCTAGCGGGAGGCTACGAGCAGTACTTC
CASSFLAGGYEQYF
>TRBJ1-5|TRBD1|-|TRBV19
TGTGCCAGTAGTATAGAGGACAGGGGGCTTAATCAGCCCCAGCATTTT
CASSIEDRGLNQPQHF
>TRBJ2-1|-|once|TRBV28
TGTGCCGTCCTTATGGCCGACTCCTACAATGAGCAGTTCTTC
CAVLMADSYNEQFF
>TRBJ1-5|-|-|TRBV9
TGTGCCAGCAGCCCTAGACCCGCCCTTGAGCCCCAGCATTTT
CASSPRPALEPQHF
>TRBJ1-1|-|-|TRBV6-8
TGTGCCAGCAGTGACGCTAGGGAGAACACTGAAGCTTTCTTT
CASSDARENTEAFF
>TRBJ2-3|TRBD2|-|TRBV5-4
TGTGCCAGCAGCCCCGGGACTAGGGTTGGAGATACGCAGTATTTT
CASSPGTRVGDTQYF
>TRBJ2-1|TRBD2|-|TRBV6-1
TGTGCCAGCAGGGGACTATTCAATGAGCAGTTCTTC
CASRGLFNEQFF
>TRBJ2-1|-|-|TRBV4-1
TGCGCCAGCAGCCTCGCAGACCGTTACAATGAGCAGTTCTTC
CASSLADRYNEQFF
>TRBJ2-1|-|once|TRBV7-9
TGTGCCAGCAGCTTAACCGGGACCGCGGCTAATGAGCAGTTCTTC
CASSLTGTAANEQFF
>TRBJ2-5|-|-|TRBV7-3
TGTGCCAGCAGCGAAGGGAGGGAGACCCAGTACTTC
CASSEGRETQYF
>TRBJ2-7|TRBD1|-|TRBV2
TGTGCCAGCAGTGGCCCGGGACAGGGCCCTCCCCAGCAGTACTTC
CASSGPGQGPPQQYF
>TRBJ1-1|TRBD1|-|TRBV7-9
TGTGCCAGCAGCTTAGCCGCAGGGGGCACTGAAGCTTTCTTT
CASSLAAGGTEAFF
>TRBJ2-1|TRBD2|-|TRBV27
TGTGCCAGCAGTCACAAAACGCGGCTAGCGGGGTGGGATGAGCAGTTCTTC
CASSHKTRLAGWDEQFF
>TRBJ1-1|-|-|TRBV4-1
TGCGCCAGCAGCCTCGGGGCGTTGGCAAACACTGAAGCTTTCTTT
CASSLGALANTEAFF
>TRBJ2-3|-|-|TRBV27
TGTGCCAGCAGTTTATCGTTCCGTGCCACAGATACGCAGTATTTT
CASSLSFRATDTQYF
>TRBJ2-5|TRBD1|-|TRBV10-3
TGTGCCATCAGTGATTCCGGGACAGGTGGGGAAGAGACCCAGTACTTC
CAISDSGTGGEETQYF
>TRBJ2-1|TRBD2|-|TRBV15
TGTGCCACCAGCACCAGCGGGAGGGAGTTCTTC
CATSTSGREFF
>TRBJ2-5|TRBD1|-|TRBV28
TGTGCCAGCAGTTCGGACAGGGATCAAGAGACCCAGTACTTC
CASSSDRDQETQYF
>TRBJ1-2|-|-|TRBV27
TGTGCCAGCAGCCCGAGGGTTTCAGGCTATGGCTACACCTTC
CASSPRVSGYGYTF
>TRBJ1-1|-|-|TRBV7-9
TGTGCCAGCAGCTTAGCAAGCGGAGGGGAAACTGAAGCTTTCTTT
CASSLASGGETEAFF
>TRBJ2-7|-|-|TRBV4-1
TGCGCCAGCAGCCAAGACTCAACTACAGGGAGCAAGTACTTC
CASSQDSTTGSKYF
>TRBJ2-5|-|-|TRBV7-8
TGTGCCAGCAGCCTGAGGACTCAAGAGACCCAGTACTTC
CASSLRTQETQYF
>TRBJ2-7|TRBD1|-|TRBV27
TGTGCCAGCAGTCTCTCGGCAGGGGGCGGGCGCGAGCAGTACTTC
CASSLSAGGGREQYF
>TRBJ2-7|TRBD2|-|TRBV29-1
TGCAGCGTTGAAGCAGCTATCCTAGCGGGAGGAGTGCCCTACGAGCAGTACTTC
CSVEAAILAGGVPYEQYF
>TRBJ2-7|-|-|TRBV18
TGTGCCAGCTCACCCCCAGCGGACTCCTACGAGCAGTACTTC
CASSPPADSYEQYF
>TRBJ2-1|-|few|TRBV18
TGTGCCAGCTCACCTGGTAGGGTCTACAATGAGCAGTTCTTC
CASSPGRVYNEQFF
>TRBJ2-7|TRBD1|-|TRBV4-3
TGCGCCAGCAGCCAAGATCGTGGGACAGGGTGGAACGAGCAGTACTTC
CASSQDRGTGWNEQYF
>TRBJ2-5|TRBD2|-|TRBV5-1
TGCGCCAGCAGCTTTTCTTTGCGGGAGAGGGAAGAGACCCAGTACTTC
CASSFSLREREETQYF
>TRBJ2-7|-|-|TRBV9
TGTGCCAGCAGCTCCCGTGAGGGGCTCTACGAGCAGTACTTC
CASSSREGLYEQYF
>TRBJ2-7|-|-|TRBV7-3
TGTGCCAGCAGCTTAGGGACTTTAACCTACGAGCAGTACTTC
CASSLGTLTYEQYF
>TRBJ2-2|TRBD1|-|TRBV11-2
TGTGCCAGCAGCCCGGGACAGGCGACTGTTAACACCGGGGAGCTGTTTTTT
CASSPGQATVNTGELFF
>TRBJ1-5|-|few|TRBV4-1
TGCGCCAGCAGCGTAGATCTGGGTTCCATCCAGCCCCAGCATTTT
CASSVDLGSIQPQHF
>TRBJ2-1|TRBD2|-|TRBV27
TGTGCCAGCAGTTTAGCGGGAGGGCCTTACAATGAGCAGTTCTTC
CASSLAGGPYNEQFF
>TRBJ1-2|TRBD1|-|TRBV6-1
TGTGCCAGCGGTCCAGGGGGCGGCTACACCTTC
CASGPGGGYTF
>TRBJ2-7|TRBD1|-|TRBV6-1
TGTGCCAGCAGGGCCCCGGGACAGCTCTACGAGCAGTACTTC
CASRAPGQLYEQYF
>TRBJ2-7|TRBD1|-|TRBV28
TGTGCCAGCAGCGCGTCCGAAAGGGCAGGGGGCTACTCCTACGAGCAGTACTTC
CASSASERAGGYSYEQYF
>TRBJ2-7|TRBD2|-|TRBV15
TGTGCCACCAGCTCAACTAGCGGGAGGGCTCCCTACGAGCAGTACTTC
CATSSTSGRAPYEQYF
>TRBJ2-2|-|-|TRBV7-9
TGTGCCAGCAGCCCCCCTCTAGGGACCGGGGAGCTGTTTTTT
CASSPPLGTGELFF
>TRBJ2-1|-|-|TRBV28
TGTGCCAGCACTCTACTCGGGGAGAACAATGAGCAGTTCTTC
CASTLLGENNEQFF
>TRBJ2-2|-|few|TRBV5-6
TGTGCCAGCAGCTTGGGAACGAACACCGGGGAGCTGTTTTTT
CASSLGTNTGELFF
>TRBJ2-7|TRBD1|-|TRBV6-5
TGTGCCAGCAGCCAGAACCGGGACAGGCCATTTTTC
CASSQNRDRPFF
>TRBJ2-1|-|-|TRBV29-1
TGCAGCGGCCTCCTAGCGATGTCCCCCAATGAGCAGTTCTTC
CSGLLAMSPNEQFF
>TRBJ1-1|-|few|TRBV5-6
TGTGCCAGCAGACACCCCCCGGCCTTGAACACTGAAGCTTTCTTT
CASRHPPALNTEAFF
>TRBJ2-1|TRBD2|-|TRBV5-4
TGTGCCAGCAGTGTCAAGCGGGAAAAGTACAATGAGCAGTTCTTC
CASSVKREKYNEQFF
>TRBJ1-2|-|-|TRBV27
TGTGCCAGCACCGCAACAGGCGCCAACTATGGCTACACCTTC
CASTATGANYGYTF